This TCR beta chain comes out of a study of blood T cell repertoires in COVID-19. TCRdb's table, derived via immunoSEQ multiplex PCR, lists solely in-frame clones and lacks some. The data show roughly 250,000 clones, about 85% seen once. The sample consisted of peripheral blood. The receptor's source is a man aged 55 to 70 who had recovered from COVID-19.

Written as DNA, the CDR3 is TGTGCCAGCAGCCCCGACAGGGCAACTTACAATGAGCAGTTCTTC. This gives the protein CASSPDRATYNEQFF. V gene TRBV2 combines with J gene TRBJ2-1, with TRBD1 matching 7 bases. The ends lost 6 bases at V and 4 bases at J; junction bases unmatched: 9. CDR3 size: 15 residues. Germline V gene lookup returns CDR1 SNHLY and CDR2 FYNNEI. Complete variable domain (other parts from reference TRBV2 and TRBJ2-1): EPEVTQTPSHQVTQMGQEVILRCVPISNHLYFYWYRQILGQKVEFLVSFYNNEISEKSEIFDDQFSVERPDGSNFTLKIRSTKLEDSAMYFCASSPDRATYNEQFFGPGTRLTVL.